The clone carrying this T cell receptor beta chain is a singleton in its sample. The sample is drawn from a study of blood T cell repertoires in COVID-19. Looking at the study overall: There were acute and convalescent COVID-19 samples, and they came from the United States, Italy and Spain.

Only in-frame clones appear in the TCRdb table, and some are missing; sequencing was by immunoSEQ multiplex PCR. Of roughly 440,000 clones in the sample, about 91% are singletons; the top ten hold around an eighth. The V end was cut by 2 bases, the J end by 1 base, with 11 bases between. This CDR3 region has 15 residues. CDR1 is MGHRA, CDR2 YSYEKL, per germline. This TCR was recovered from a woman in her 50s with COVID-19, enrolled during active disease. Sequenced input: peripheral blood. The J gene is TRBJ1-1, the V gene TRBV4-1, with D unclear. The CDR3 DNA follows: TGCGCCAGCAGCCAATTTAGTCGGGGGAACACTGAAGCTTTCTTT. It is translated as CASSQFSRGNTEAFF.